The T cell receptor (beta chain) described here comes from a study of T cells in Graves' hyperthyroidism and ophthalmopathy. Overall study context: Peripheral blood was acquired at first diagnosis, ahead of any therapy whatsoever.

V lost 1 base to trimming and J lost 6 bases; unmatched junction nucleotides: 5. Germline V lookup: CDR1 SEHNR, CDR2 FQNEAQ (reference sequence). The CDR3 sequence is 15 residues long. From RNA transcripts, TCR beta CDR3 regions were amplified. First-round RT-PCR with HTBI primers amplified the TCR CDR3 region. TCRdb passed the multiplex PCR reads through MiXCR, listing each CDR3 protein once. There are about half a million distinct CDR3 sequences in the sample; roughly 21% occur only once, and 45% to 50% lies in the top ten. General observations from the study: Stable hyperthyroidism was separated from ophthalmopathy by a model based on 13 V-J features.

For this clonotype: What it recognizes is unknown.

The sequenced sample was blood. The chain combines TRBV7-9 with TRBJ1-4; 7 bases line up with TRBD1. This receptor was identified in a man aged 40-50 years with Graves' ophthalmopathy. Here the CDR3 reads CASSLVQGRDEKLFF. The DNA for the CDR3 is TGTGCCAGCAGCTTAGTACAGGGGAGAGATGAAAAACTGTTTTTT.